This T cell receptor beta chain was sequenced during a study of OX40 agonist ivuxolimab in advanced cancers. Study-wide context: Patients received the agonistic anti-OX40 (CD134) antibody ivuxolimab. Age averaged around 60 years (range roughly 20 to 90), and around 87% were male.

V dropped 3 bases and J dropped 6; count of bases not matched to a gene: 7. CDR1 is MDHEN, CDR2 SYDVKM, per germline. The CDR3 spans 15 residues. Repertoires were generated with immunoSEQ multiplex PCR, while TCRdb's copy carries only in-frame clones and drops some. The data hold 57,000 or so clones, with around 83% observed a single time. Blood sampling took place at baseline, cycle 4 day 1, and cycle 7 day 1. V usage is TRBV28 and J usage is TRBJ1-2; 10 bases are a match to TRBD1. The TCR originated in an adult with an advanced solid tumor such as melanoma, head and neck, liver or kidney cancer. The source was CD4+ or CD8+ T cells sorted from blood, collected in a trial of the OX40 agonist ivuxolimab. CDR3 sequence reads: CASSLRDRGNDGYTF. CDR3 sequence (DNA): TGTGCCAGCAGTTTGAGGGACAGGGGAAATGATGGCTACACCTTC.